This TCR beta chain is from a study of technical replicates of blood from a few donors. Profiling relied on immunoSEQ multiplex PCR, and the TCRdb table lists in-frame clones only, not all of them. This sample yields some 71,000 clones, of which 95% to 97% are seen a single time; approximately 0.2% belongs to the top ten. CDR3 size: 14 residues. Germline V gene data show CDR1 as SGDLS and CDR2 as YYNGEE. V shed 0 bases and J shed 6 bases, with 11 bases lying between them. Source material: T cells isolated from PBMCs. The clonotype comes from a human donor in good health. V gene TRBV9 combines with J gene TRBJ2-3; D might be TRBD2 (6 bases). The CDR3 nucleotides are TGTGCCAGCAGCGTAGAGGGAGGTTGGGATACGCAGTATTTT. Protein product: CASSVEGGWDTQYF.